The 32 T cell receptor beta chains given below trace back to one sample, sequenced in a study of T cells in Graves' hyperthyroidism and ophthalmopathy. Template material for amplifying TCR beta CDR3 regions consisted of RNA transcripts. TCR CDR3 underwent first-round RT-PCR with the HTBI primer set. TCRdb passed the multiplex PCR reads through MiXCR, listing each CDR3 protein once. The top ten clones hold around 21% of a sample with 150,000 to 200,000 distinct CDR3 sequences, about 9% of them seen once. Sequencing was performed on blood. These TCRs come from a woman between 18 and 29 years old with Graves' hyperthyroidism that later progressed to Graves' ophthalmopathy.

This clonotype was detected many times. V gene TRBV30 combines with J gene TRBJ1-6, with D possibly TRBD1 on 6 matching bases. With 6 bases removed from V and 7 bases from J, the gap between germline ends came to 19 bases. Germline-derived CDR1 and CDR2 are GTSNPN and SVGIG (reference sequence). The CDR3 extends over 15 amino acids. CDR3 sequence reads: CACKSVRTENSPLHF. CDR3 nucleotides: TGTGCCTGCAAGTCAGTTCGGACAGAAAATTCACCCCTCCACTTT.

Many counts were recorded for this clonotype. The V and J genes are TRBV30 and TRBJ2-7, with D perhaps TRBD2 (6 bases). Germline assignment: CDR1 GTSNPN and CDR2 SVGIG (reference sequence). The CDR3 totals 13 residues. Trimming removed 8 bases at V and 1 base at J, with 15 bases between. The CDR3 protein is CAGSGSLSYEQYF. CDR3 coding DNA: TGTGCCGGCTCCGGGAGTCTTTCCTACGAGCAGTACTTC.

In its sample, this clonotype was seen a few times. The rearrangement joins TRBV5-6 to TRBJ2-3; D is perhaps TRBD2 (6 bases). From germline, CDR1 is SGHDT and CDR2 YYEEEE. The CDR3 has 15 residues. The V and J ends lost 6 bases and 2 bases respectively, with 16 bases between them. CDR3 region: CASTDLGGPTDTQYF. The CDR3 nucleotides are TGTGCCAGCACGGACCTCGGGGGACCCACAGATACGCAGTATTTT.

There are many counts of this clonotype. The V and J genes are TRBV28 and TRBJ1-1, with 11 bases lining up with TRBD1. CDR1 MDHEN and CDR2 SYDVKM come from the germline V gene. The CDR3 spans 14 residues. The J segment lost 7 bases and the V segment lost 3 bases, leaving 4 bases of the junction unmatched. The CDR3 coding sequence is TGTGCCAGCAGTTTTGGACAGGGGGCTTTTGAAGCTTTCTTT. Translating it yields CASSFGQGAFEAFF. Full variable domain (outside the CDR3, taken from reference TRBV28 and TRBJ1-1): DVKVTQSSRYLVKRTGEKVFLECVQDMDHENMFWYRQDPGLGLRLIYFSYDVKMKEKGDIPEGYSVSREKKERFSLILESASTNQTSMYLCASSFGQGAFEAFFGQGTRLTVV.

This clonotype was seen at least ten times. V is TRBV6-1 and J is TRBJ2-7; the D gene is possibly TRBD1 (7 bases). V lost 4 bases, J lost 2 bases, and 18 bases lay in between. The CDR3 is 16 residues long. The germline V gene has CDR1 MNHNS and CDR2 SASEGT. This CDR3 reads CASSVRRGTAPYEQYF. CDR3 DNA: TGTGCCAGCAGTGTCCGTCGCGGGACAGCTCCCTACGAGCAGTACTTC.

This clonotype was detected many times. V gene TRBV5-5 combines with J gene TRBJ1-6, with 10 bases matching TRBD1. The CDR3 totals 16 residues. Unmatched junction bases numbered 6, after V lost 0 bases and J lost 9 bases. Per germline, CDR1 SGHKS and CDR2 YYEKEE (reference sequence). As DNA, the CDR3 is TGTGCCAGCAGCTTGGGAACCGGACAGGGGGGTTCACCCCTCCACTTT. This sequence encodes CASSLGTGQGGSPLHF.

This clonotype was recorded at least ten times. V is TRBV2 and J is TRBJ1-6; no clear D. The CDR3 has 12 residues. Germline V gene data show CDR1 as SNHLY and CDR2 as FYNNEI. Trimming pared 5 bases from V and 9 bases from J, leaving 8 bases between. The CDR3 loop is CASSRHASPLHF. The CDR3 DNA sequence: TGTGCCAGCAGTCGTCACGCTTCACCCCTCCACTTT.

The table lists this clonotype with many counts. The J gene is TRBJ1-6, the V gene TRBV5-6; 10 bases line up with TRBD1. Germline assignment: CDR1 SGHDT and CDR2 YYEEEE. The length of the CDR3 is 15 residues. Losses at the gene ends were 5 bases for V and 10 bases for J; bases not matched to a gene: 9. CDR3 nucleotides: TGTGCCAGCAGGCCAGACAGGGGGCGAGGATCACCCCTCCACTTT. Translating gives CASRPDRGRGSPLHF. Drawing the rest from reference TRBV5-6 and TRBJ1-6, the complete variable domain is DAGVTQSPTHLIKTRGQQVTLRCSPKSGHDTVSWYQQALGQGPQFIFQYYEEEERQRGNFPDRFSGHQFPNYSSELNVNALLLGDSALYLCASRPDRGRGSPLHFGNGTRLTVT.

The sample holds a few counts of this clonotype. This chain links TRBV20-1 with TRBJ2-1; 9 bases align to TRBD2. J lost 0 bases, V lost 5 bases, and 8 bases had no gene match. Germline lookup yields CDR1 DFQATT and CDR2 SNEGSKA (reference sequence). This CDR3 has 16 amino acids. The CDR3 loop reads CSAVPGLASSYNEQFF. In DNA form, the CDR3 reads TGCAGTGCTGTGCCGGGACTAGCAAGCTCCTACAATGAGCAGTTCTTC.

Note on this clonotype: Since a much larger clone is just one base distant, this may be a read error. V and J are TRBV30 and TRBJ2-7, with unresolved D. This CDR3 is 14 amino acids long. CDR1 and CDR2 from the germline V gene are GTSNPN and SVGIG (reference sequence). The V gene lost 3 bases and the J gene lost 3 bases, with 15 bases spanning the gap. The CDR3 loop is CAWSQTSFSYEQYF. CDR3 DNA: TGTGCCTGGAGCCAAACGTCCTTTAGCTACGAGCAGTACTTC.

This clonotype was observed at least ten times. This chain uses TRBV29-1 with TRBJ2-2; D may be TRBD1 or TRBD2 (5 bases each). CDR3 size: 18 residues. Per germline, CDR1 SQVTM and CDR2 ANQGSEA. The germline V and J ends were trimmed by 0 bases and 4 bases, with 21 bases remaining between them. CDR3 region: CSVEDLGLGTETTGELFF. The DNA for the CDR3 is TGCAGCGTTGAAGATCTGGGTCTGGGGACGGAGACCACCGGGGAGCTGTTTTTT.

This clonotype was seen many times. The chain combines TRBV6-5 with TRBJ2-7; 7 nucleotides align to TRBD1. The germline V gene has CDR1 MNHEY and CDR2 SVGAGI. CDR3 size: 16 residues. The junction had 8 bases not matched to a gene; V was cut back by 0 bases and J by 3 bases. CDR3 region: CASSYSKRTGGYEQYF. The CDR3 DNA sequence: TGTGCCAGCAGTTACTCGAAGCGGACAGGAGGCTACGAGCAGTACTTC.

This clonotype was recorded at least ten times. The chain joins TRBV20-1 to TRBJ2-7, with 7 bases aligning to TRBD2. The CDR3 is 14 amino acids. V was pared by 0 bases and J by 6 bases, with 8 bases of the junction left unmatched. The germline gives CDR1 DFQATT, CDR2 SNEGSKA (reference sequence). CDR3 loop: CSARDMGGVSEQYF. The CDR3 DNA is TGCAGTGCTAGAGATATGGGAGGGGTGAGCGAGCAGTACTTC.

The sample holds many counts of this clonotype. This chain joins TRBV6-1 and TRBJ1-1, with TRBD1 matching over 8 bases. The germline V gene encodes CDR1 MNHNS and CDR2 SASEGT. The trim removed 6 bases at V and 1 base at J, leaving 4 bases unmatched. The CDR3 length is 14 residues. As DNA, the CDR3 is TGTGCCAGCAGAACAGGGGGGACGAACACTGAAGCTTTCTTT. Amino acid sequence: CASRTGGTNTEAFF.

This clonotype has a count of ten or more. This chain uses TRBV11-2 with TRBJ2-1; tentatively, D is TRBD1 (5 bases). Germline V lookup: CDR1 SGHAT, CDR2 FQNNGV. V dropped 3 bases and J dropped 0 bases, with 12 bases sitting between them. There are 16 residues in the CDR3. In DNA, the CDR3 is TGTGCCAGCAGCTTTGGCAGGGCAAGCTCCTACAATGAGCAGTTCTTC. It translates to CASSFGRASSYNEQFF.

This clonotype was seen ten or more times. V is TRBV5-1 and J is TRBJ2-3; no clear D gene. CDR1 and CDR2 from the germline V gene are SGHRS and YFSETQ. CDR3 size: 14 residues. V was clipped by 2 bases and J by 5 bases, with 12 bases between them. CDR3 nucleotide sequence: TGCGCCAGCAGCTTCGGCAGGTTTCAAGATACGCAGTATTTT. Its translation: CASSFGRFQDTQYF.

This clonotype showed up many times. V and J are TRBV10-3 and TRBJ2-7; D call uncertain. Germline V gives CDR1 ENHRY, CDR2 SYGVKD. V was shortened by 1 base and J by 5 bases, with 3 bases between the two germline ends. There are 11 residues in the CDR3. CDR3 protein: CAISEFHEQYF. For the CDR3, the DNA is TGTGCCATCAGTGAGTTTCACGAGCAGTACTTC.

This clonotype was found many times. In DNA form, the CDR3 reads TGCAGTGCTAGTTCACCGGGACACGAAATCTACGAGCAGTACTTC. Translated: CSASSPGHEIYEQYF. The rearrangement uses TRBV20-1 and TRBJ2-7; weak D call: TRBD1 (6 bases). This CDR3 has 15 residues. Germline values: CDR1 DFQATT, CDR2 SNEGSKA (reference sequence). V was cut by 3 bases and J by 3 bases, with 18 bases left in between.

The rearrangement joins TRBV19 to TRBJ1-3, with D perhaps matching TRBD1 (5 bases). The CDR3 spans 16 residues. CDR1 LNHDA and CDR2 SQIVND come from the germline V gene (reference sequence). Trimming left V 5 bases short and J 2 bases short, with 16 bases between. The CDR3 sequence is CASSPSDRTPGNTIYF. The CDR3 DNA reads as TGTGCCAGTAGTCCCTCTGACAGAACACCTGGAAACACCATATATTTT.

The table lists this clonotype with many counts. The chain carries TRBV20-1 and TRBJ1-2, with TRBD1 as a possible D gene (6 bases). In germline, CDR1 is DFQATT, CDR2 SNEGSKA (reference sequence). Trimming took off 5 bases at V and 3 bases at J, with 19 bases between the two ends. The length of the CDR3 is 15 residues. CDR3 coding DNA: TGCAGTGCTTCGCGGGGGCGTAAAGGAGACTATGGCTACACCTTC. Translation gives CSASRGRKGDYGYTF.

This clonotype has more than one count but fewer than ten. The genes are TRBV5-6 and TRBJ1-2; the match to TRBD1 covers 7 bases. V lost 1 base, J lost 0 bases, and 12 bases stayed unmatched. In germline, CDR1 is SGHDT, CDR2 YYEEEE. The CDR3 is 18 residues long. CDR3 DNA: TGTGCCAGCAGCTTGTACTTCCAGGGGGGAGCGGCTAACTATGGCTACACCTTC. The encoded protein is CASSLYFQGGAANYGYTF.

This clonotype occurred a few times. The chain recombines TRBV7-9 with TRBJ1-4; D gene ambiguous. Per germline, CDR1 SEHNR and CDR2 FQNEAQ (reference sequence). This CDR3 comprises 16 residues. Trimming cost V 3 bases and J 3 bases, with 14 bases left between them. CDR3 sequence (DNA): TGTGCCAGCAGCTTCGGGTCGGGGTTCGCTAATGAAAAACTGTTTTTT. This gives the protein CASSFGSGFANEKLFF. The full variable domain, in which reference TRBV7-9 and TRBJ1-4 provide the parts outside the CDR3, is DTGVSQNPRHKITKRGQNVTFRCDPISEHNRLYWYRQTLGQGPEFLTYFQNEAQLEKSRLLSDRFSAERPKGSFSTLEIQRTEQGDSAMYLCASSFGSGFANEKLFFGSGTQLSVL.

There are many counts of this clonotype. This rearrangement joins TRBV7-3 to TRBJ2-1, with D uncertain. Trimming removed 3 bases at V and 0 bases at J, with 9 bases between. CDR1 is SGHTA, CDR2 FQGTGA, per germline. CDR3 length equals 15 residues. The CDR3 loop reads CASSLGLSSYNEQFF. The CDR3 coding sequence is TGTGCCAGCAGCTTGGGCCTAAGCTCCTACAATGAGCAGTTCTTC.

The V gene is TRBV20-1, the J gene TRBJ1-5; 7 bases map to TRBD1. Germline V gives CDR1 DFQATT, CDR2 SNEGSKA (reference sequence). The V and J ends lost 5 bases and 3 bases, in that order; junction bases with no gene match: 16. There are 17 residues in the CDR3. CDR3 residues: CSAPAGGGGSNNQPQHF. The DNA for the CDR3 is TGCAGTGCTCCAGCGGGAGGAGGGGGCAGTAACAATCAGCCCCAGCATTTT.

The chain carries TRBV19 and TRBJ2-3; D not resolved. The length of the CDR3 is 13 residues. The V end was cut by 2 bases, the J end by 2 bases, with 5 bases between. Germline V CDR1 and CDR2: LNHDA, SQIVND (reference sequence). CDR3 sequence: CASSIPPTDTQYF. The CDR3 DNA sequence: TGTGCCAGTAGTATACCCCCCACAGATACGCAGTATTTT.

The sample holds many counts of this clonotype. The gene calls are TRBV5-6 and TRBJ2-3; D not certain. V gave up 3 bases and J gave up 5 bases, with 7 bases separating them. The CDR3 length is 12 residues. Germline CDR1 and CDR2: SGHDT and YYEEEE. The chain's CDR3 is CASSWTLDTQYF. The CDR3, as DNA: TGTGCCAGCAGCTGGACCCTAGATACGCAGTATTTT. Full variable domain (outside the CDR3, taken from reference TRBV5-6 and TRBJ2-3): DAGVTQSPTHLIKTRGQQVTLRCSPKSGHDTVSWYQQALGQGPQFIFQYYEEEERQRGNFPDRFSGHQFPNYSSELNVNALLLGDSALYLCASSWTLDTQYFGPGTRLTVL.

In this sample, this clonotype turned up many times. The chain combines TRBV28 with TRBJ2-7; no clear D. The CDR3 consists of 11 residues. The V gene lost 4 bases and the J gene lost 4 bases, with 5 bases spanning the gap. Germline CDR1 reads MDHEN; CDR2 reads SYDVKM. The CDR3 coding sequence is TGTGCCAGCAGTTCAGCATACGAGCAGTACTTC. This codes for CASSSAYEQYF.

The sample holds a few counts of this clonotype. The CDR3 nucleotides read TGTGCCTGGAGTCTCTCCGGGACAGGGAATTCACCCCTCCACTTT. Its translation is CAWSLSGTGNSPLHF. This chain links TRBV30 with TRBJ1-6, with 9 bases identical to TRBD1. The CDR3 spans 15 residues. Germline lookup yields CDR1 GTSNPN and CDR2 SVGIG (reference sequence). V dropped 2 bases and J dropped 7; count of bases not matched to a gene: 6.

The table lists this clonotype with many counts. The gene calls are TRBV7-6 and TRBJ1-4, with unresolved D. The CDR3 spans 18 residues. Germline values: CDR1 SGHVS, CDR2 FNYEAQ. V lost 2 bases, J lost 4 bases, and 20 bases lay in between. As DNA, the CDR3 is TGTGCCAGCAGCTTAAGTTATGGTCAAGGCCCTTTTAATGAAAAACTGTTTTTT. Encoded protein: CASSLSYGQGPFNEKLFF.

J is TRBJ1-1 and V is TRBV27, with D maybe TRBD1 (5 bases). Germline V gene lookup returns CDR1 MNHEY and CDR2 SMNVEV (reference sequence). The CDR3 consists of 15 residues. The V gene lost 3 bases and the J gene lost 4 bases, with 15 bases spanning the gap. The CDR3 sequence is CASSFRAMGTTEAFF. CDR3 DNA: TGTGCCAGCAGTTTTAGGGCCATGGGGACCACTGAAGCTTTCTTT.

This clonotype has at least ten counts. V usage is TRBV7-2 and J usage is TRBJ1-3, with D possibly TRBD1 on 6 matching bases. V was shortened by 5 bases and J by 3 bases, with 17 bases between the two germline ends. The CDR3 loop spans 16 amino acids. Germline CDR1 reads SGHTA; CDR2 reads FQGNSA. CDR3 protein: CASSGTRGALGNTIYF. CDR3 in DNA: TGTGCCAGCAGCGGAACGAGGGGGGCGCTTGGAAACACCATATATTTT.

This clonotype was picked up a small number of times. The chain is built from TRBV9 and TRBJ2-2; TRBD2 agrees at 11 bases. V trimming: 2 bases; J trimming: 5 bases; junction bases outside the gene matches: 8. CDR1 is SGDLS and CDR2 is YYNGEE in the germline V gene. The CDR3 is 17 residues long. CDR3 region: CASSVLAGGPDTGELFF. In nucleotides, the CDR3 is TGTGCCAGCAGCGTTTTAGCGGGAGGGCCGGATACCGGGGAGCTGTTTTTT.